This TCR beta chain was sequenced for a study of beta chain features in type 1 diabetes. Heparinised blood was drawn once per donor, averaging around 120 mL. The whole isolated RNA underwent reverse transcription, so sequencing captured expressed TCRB transcripts. Average reads for naive, central memory and regulatory T cell samples were about 3.57 million. Assay used: immunoSEQ multiplex PCR; TCRdb lists only in-frame clones, some missing. The sample yields about 270,000 clones, 14% seen once. A word on this clone: Its antigen remains unidentified. Other nucleotide sequences in the sample specify the same CDR3.

CDR1 and CDR2 from the germline V gene are SGHRS and YFSETQ. CDR3 length: 12 residues. Trimming cost V 2 bases and J 2 bases, with 3 bases left between them. General study findings and limits: Moderately but significantly shorter TCRB CDR3s were found in Type 1 diabetes patients in all four CD4+ subsets. Unsettled here was the matter of whether HLA type influences TCRB rearrangement.

The gene calls are TRBV5-1 and TRBJ2-3; the D is unclear. The sample comprised naive CD4+ T cells from blood. The source is a man aged 25-40 years with type 1 diabetes. CDR3 nucleotide sequence: TGCGCCAGCAGCTTTAACACAGATACGCAGTATTTT. This sequence encodes CASSFNTDTQYF. Looking up the rest from reference TRBV5-1 and TRBJ2-3 gives the full variable domain: KAGVTQTPRYLIKTRGQQVTLSCSPISGHRSVSWYQQTPGQGLQFLFEYFSETQRNKGNFPGRFSGRQFSNSRSEMNVSTLELGDSALYLCASSFNTDTQYFGPGTRLTVL.